A selection of T cell receptor beta chains follows, all from one sample in a study of graft-versus-host responses after intestinal transplantation. The method was immunoSEQ multiplex PCR; TCRdb's version includes in-frame clones alone and lacks a portion of them. Of 10,000 or so clones listed, around 92% are singletons. The sample in question was PBMCs, obtained 41 days after intestinal transplantation. The receptors were sampled from a human patient who received an intestinal transplant, so some T cells may come from the graft donor. The CDR3 runs from the conserved cysteine through the conserved F or W. D genes are given only for firm matches. Expanded clones are given a class, and other clones once, few, many or no size at all.

D	J	V	size	DNA	CDR3
TRBD1	TRBJ1-2	TRBV9	once	TGTGCCAGCACCGCGACAGGGGCCACCTATGGCCACACCTTC	CASTATGATYGHTF
TRBD1	TRBJ2-1	TRBV7-2	-	TGTGCCAGCGGCCCCGGGGACAGGGCGTCCCAACGGTGGAATGAGCAGTTCTTC	CASGPGDRASQRWNEQFF
-	TRBJ1-1	TRBV7-9	-	TGTGCCAGCAGCCAGGGCTGGGGAACTGAAGCTTTCTTT	CASSQGWGTEAFF
-	TRBJ2-7	TRBV18	once	TGTGCCAGCTCACACCCAAGGAACGAGCAGTACTTC	CASSHPRNEQYF
-	TRBJ1-2	TRBV19	-	TGTGCCAGTAGTGCCCGACGGGGGGCTGGCTACACCTTC	CASSARRGAGYTF
TRBD1	TRBJ1-1	TRBV27	once	TGTGCCAGCAGTCCCTCAGGGGGCACTGAAGCTTTCTTT	CASSPSGGTEAFF
TRBD2	TRBJ2-5	TRBV27	once	TGTGCCAGCTCACTAGCGGGGAACCAAGAGACCCAGTACTTC	CASSLAGNQETQYF
-	TRBJ2-1	TRBV6-5	-	TGTGCCAGCAGTTTCAGCGGCGATGAGCAGTTCTTC	CASSFSGDEQFF
TRBD1	TRBJ1-2	TRBV9	-	TGTGCCAGCAGCGTAGCGGTGACAGGGGTCGGCTACACCTTC	CASSVAVTGVGYTF
-	TRBJ2-3	TRBV11-2	-	TGTGCCAGCAGCTTAGGATACGCGGGTAATCGGGATACGCAGTATTTT	CASSLGYAGNRDTQYF
-	TRBJ2-5	TRBV6-5	-	TGTGCCAGCAGTTCGAGCCAAGAGACCCAGTACTTC	CASSSSQETQYF
-	TRBJ2-7	TRBV6-5	-	TGTGCCAGCAGATTCGACAGACAAAGCGAGCAGTACTTC	CASRFDRQSEQYF
-	TRBJ2-3	TRBV6-5	-	TGTGCCAGTGTGGTGGAAACCGGCGATACGCAGTATTTT	CASVVETGDTQYF
-	TRBJ1-5	TRBV12-5	-	TGTGCTAGTGGTTTGGGACAAAATCAGCCCCAGCATTTT	CASGLGQNQPQHF
TRBD1	TRBJ2-2	TRBV6-6	-	TGTGCCAGCAGTTGGACAGGGGGAGTCGGGGAGCTGTTTTTT	CASSWTGGVGELFF
-	TRBJ1-2	TRBV15	once	TGTGCCACCAGCAGAGCAGAGAGGGTGGGTGGCTACACCTTC	CATSRAERVGGYTF
-	TRBJ1-2	TRBV10-1	-	TGCGCCAGCAGTGAGGAATCAGGGTCCTATGGCTACACCTTC	CASSEESGSYGYTF
TRBD1	TRBJ1-5	TRBV19	few	TGTGCCAGTAGTAAGGGGACAGGGTATAATCAGCCCCAGCATTTT	CASSKGTGYNQPQHF
-	TRBJ1-5	TRBV2	once	TGTGCCAGCTCTCCCGGCGCCAATCAGCCCCAGCATTTT	CASSPGANQPQHF
-	TRBJ1-3	TRBV6-5	-	TGTGCCAGCAGTTCCCCGGGGCGGGGGGGAAACACCATATATTTT	CASSSPGRGGNTIYF
-	TRBJ1-2	TRBV19	-	TGTGCCAGTAGTGCCCCGCGGGGCGACTACACCTTC	CASSAPRGDYTF
TRBD2	TRBJ2-1	TRBV9	-	TGTGCCAGCAGCGAACCGACTAGCGGGGGGGCGGATGAGCAGTTCTTC	CASSEPTSGGADEQFF
-	TRBJ2-7	TRBV4-1	-	TGCGCCAGCAGCCTCATGGGCGGGGGCAACGAGCAGTACTTC	CASSLMGGGNEQYF
TRBD1	TRBJ2-2	TRBV9	-	TGTGCCAGCAGCGTAGCTGGGACAGGGTATGGGGAGCTGTTTTTT	CASSVAGTGYGELFF
-	TRBJ2-7	TRBV2	-	TGTGCCAGCAGGGGGGCTTCCTACGAGCAGTACTTC	CASRGASYEQYF
-	TRBJ2-1	TRBV15	-	TGTGCCACCCGTGACGGCCGAAGCTCCTACAATGAGCAGTTCTTC	CATRDGRSSYNEQFF
TRBD1	TRBJ1-1	TRBV5-1	-	TGCGCCAGAAGCAGACAGGGACCCCCTGAAGCTTTCTTT	CARSRQGPPEAFF
TRBD2	TRBJ2-7	TRBV6-5	-	TGTGCCAGCAGTTACGTGGCTAGCGGGGGGGCGGTCAGGCAGTACTTC	CASSYVASGGAVRQYF
-	TRBJ1-1	TRBV9	-	TGTGCCAGCAGCGTAGAGGGATGGACTGAAGCTTTCTTT	CASSVEGWTEAFF
-	TRBJ1-4	TRBV10-3	-	TGTGCCATCAGTGATTTGGACGGCATTAATGAAAAACTGTTTTTT	CAISDLDGINEKLFF
-	TRBJ1-1	TRBV6-5	-	TGTGCCAGCATCCGAGGACACCTGAACACTGAAGCTTTCTTT	CASIRGHLNTEAFF
-	TRBJ1-5	TRBV6-5	-	TGTGCCAGCAGGCGGGATTCAACCAATCAGCCCCAGCATTTT	CASRRDSTNQPQHF
-	TRBJ1-2	TRBV6-6	-	TGTGCCAGCAGGGGACTAAACAGGGATAAAATCTATGGCTACACCTTC	CASRGLNRDKIYGYTF
TRBD1	TRBJ2-7	TRBV7-6	-	TGTGCCAGCAGCATCGGGACAGGGGTGTACGAGCAGTACTTC	CASSIGTGVYEQYF
-	TRBJ2-1	TRBV11-2	-	TGTGCCAGCAGCCCCGGCTATGGGGGGGCCCTCCCCTACAATGAGCAGTTCTTC	CASSPGYGGALPYNEQFF
-	TRBJ2-1	TRBV9	-	TGTGCCAGCAGCCCAGACCATGAGCAGTTCTTC	CASSPDHEQFF
-	TRBJ1-2	TRBV5-6	-	TGTGCCAGCAGCACGGCAGCGCCGTCCTACTATGGCTACACCTTC	CASSTAAPSYYGYTF
-	TRBJ2-5	TRBV19	-	TGTGCCAGTAGTGCCGCCCTGAACCAAGAGACCCAGTACTTC	CASSAALNQETQYF
-	TRBJ2-1	TRBV9	-	TGTGCCAGCAGCGTAGGGCGACTCTCCTACAATGAGCAGTTCTTC	CASSVGRLSYNEQFF
-	TRBJ1-1	TRBV10-3	-	TGTGCCATCAGTGGAGGGGCTGGCGCTGAAGCTTTCTTT	CAISGGAGAEAFF
TRBD2	TRBJ2-1	TRBV4-2	-	TGTGCCAGCAGCCAAGCAAGCGGGGGAGGCTACAATGAGCAGTTCTTC	CASSQASGGGYNEQFF
TRBD1	TRBJ1-1	TRBV5-4	-	TGTGCCAGCAGCTTACCCGGGACAGGGGCGAACACTGAAGCTTTCTTT	CASSLPGTGANTEAFF
-	TRBJ2-1	TRBV2	-	TGTGCCAGCAGGGGACTCGACAGGACGATAGATGAGCAGTTCTTC	CASRGLDRTIDEQFF
-	TRBJ2-5	TRBV27	-	TGTGCCAGCAGTTTTGCAAATAAAGAGACCCAGTACTTC	CASSFANKETQYF
-	TRBJ1-3	TRBV5-1	few	TGCGCCAGCAGCTTGGCGCCCACGAGCTCTGGAAACACCATATATTTT	CASSLAPTSSGNTIYF
-	TRBJ1-1	TRBV7-9	-	TGTGCCAGCAGCTTACTCCAGGCTAACACTGAAGCTTTCTTT	CASSLLQANTEAFF
-	TRBJ2-7	TRBV2	-	TGTGCCAGCAGTGCGGGGCAGCCCGGCGAGCAGTACTTC	CASSAGQPGEQYF
TRBD2	TRBJ2-3	TRBV5-4	-	TGTGCCAGCAGCTCTCTAGCGGGGGGTTCCACAGATACGCAGTATTTT	CASSSLAGGSTDTQYF
-	TRBJ2-5	TRBV11-2	-	TGTGCCAGCAGACCGACAGGATGGGAGACCCAGTACTTC	CASRPTGWETQYF
-	TRBJ2-1	TRBV5-6	-	TGTGCCAGCAGCTTGGTCTGGCAGAGGACCTACAATGAGCAGTTCTTC	CASSLVWQRTYNEQFF
-	TRBJ2-1	TRBV9	-	TGTGCCAGCAGCGTAGGCAGCTGGCGGAATGAGCAGTTCTTC	CASSVGSWRNEQFF
TRBD1	TRBJ2-7	TRBV14	once	TGTGCCAGCAGCCAAGACGTCTGGACAGGGGTTCCCTACGAGCAGTACTTC	CASSQDVWTGVPYEQYF
TRBD1	TRBJ1-1	TRBV5-6	-	TGTGCCAGCAGCTACGGGACAGGGTTTTTGCGGACTGAAGCTTTCTTT	CASSYGTGFLRTEAFF
-	TRBJ2-3	TRBV5-1	-	TGCGCCAGCAGCCTTGGAGGCGGGCCCAGCACAGATACGCAGTATTTT	CASSLGGGPSTDTQYF
TRBD1	TRBJ1-2	TRBV5-6	-	TGTGCCAGCAGCTTGGGGACAGGGAGTTCTCTCGCGGTCTATGGCTACACCTTC	CASSLGTGSSLAVYGYTF
TRBD1	TRBJ1-6	TRBV10-3	-	TGTGCCATCAGTGATATGTCGGGACAGGGGCCCTATTCACCCCTCCACTTT	CAISDMSGQGPYSPLHF
-	TRBJ2-6	TRBV9	-	TGTGCCAGCAGCGTAGTCTCAGGGGCTGGGGCCAACGTCCTGACTTTC	CASSVVSGAGANVLTF